Below, one T cell receptor beta chain is given with its context. The data were obtained in a study of cytomegalovirus exposure and HLA in healthy donors. Per germline, CDR1 MDHEN and CDR2 SYDVKM. This CDR3 comprises 15 residues. V lost 7 bases, J lost 2 bases, and 18 bases lay in between. Assay: immunoSEQ multiplex PCR; the TCRdb copy retains only in-frame clones and omits some. Of about 140,000 clones in the sample, approximately 86% were seen once. The sequence derives from a woman under 30 in good health and CMV-seropositive. The sample was PBMCs. The V and J genes are TRBV28 and TRBJ2-7; a possible D gene is TRBD2 (6 bases). CDR3 amino acids: CASTRSGTGAYEQYF. CDR3 DNA sequence: TGTGCCAGCACTAGATCCGGGACGGGAGCCTACGAGCAGTACTTC.